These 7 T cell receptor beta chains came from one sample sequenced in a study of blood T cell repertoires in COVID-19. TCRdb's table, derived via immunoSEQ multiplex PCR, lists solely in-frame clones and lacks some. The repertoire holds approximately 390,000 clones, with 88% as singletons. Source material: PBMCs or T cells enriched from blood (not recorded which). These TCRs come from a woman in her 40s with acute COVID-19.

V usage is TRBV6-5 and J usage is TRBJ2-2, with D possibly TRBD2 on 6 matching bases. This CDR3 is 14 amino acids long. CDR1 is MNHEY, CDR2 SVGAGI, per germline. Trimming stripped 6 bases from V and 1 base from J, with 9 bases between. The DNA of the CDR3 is TGTGCCAGCAGGACGGAGGGGAACACCGGGGAGCTGTTTTTT. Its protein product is CASRTEGNTGELFF.

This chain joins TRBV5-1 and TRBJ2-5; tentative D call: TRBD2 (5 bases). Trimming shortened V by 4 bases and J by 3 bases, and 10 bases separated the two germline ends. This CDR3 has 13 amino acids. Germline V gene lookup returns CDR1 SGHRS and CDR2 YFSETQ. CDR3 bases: TGCGCCAGCAGCGTACTAGTTAAAGAGACCCAGTACTTC. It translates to CASSVLVKETQYF.

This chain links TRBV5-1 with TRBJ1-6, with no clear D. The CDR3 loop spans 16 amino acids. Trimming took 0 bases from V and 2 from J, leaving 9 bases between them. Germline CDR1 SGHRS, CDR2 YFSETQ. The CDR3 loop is CASSLAGVTYNSPLHF. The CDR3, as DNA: TGCGCCAGCAGCTTGGCCGGGGTCACCTATAATTCACCCCTCCACTTT.

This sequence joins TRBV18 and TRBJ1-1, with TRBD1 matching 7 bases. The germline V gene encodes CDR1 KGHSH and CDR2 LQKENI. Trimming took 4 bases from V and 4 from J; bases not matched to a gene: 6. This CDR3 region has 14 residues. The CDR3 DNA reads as TGTGCCAGCTCACAACAGGGGACGGGCACTGAAGCTTTCTTT. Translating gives CASSQQGTGTEAFF.

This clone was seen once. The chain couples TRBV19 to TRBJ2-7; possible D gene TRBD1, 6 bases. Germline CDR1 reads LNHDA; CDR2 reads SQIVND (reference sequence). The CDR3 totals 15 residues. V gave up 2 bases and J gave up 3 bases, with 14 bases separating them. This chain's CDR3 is CASSIQGLGHYEQYF. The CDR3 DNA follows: TGTGCCAGTAGTATACAGGGTTTGGGACACTACGAGCAGTACTTC. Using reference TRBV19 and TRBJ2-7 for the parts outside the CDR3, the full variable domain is DGGITQSPKYLFRKEGQNVTLSCEQNLNHDAMYWYRQDPGQGLRLIYYSQIVNDFQKGDIAEGYSVSREKKESFPLTVTSAQKNPTAFYLCASSIQGLGHYEQYFGPGTRLTVT.

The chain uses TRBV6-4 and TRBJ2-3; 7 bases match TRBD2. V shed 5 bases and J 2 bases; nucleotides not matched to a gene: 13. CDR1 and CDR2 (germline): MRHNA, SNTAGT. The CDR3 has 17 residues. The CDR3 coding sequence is TGTGCCAGCAGTCCCCAACCTCTAGCGGCAGACACAGATACGCAGTATTTT. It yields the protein CASSPQPLAADTDTQYF.

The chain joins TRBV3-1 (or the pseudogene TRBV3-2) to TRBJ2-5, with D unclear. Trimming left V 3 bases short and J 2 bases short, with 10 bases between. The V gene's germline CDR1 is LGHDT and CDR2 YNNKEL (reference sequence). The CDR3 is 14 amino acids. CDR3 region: CASSHHGSQETQYF. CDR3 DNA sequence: TGTGCCAGCAGCCATCATGGCTCTCAAGAGACCCAGTACTTC.